This TCR beta chain was retrieved from a study of breast tumors, draining lymph nodes, adjacent tissues. The lymph nodes were axillary draining lymph nodes from breast cancer patients. TCRdb re-called the multiplex PCR reads with MiXCR, one entry per CDR3 protein. The sample holds about 220,000 distinct CDR3 sequences, under 40% seen once. Study-level results: Compared with lymph nodes, tumors were less diverse; compared with nontumor tissue, more.

The germline CDR1 and CDR2 sequences are SGHTA and FQGNSA. V lost 5 bases and J 0 bases, leaving 10 bases between the germline ends. The CDR3 length is 14 residues. Note on this clonotype: The antigen is undetermined.

The rearrangement links TRBV7-2 to TRBJ1-1; D possibly corresponds to TRBD1 (6 bases). The clonotype originates from a female donor with breast cancer. Some clones in this sample may be carry-over from other donors' samples. Specimen: axillary lymph node tissue. The CDR3 here is CASSPGAVNTEAFF. CDR3 DNA sequence: TGTGCCAGCAGCCCGGGGGCGGTGAACACTGAAGCTTTCTTT.